Listed here are 2 T cell receptor beta chains from one sample, sequenced in a study of cytomegalovirus exposure and HLA in healthy donors. The study ran its PCR with 60 Vbeta and 13 Jbeta primers. The method was immunoSEQ multiplex PCR; TCRdb's version includes in-frame clones alone and lacks a portion of them. The table lists 100,000 to 120,000 clones, about 13% of them singletons. Sequenced input: PBMCs. The receptors here all came from a man aged 40-49 years in good health and CMV-seropositive.

This clone showed up just a few times. The chain links TRBV4-1 to TRBJ2-7, with 8 bases fitting TRBD2. This CDR3 has 14 amino acids. The germline gives CDR1 MGHRA, CDR2 YSYEKL. J lost 4 bases, V lost 1 base, and 3 bases had no gene match. The CDR3 protein is CASSQGTSGYEQYF. The CDR3 region has the DNA TGCGCCAGCAGCCAAGGCACTAGCGGATACGAGCAGTACTTC.

This clone was counted only a few times. The V call is TRBV29-1, the J call TRBJ1-2, with no clear D. Germline V gene lookup returns CDR1 SQVTM and CDR2 ANQGSEA. This CDR3 has 13 residues. Trimming took 3 bases from V and 3 from J, leaving 11 bases between them. In nucleotides, the CDR3 is TGCAGCGTTGACGATCCGGCGGACTATGGCTACACCTTC. Translation gives CSVDDPADYGYTF.